This passage covers 21 T cell receptor beta chains from one sample sequenced in a study of blood T cells in healthy people across ages. The second PCR ran about 6 to 11 cycles with a sample-barcoded 5' primer and J-beta primers. MiXCR, applied by TCRdb to the 5' RACE reads, yields one record per CDR3 protein. The sample has roughly 2 million distinct CDR3 sequences, around 48% seen once. Material: blood. The origin of the receptors is a woman in her forties in good health.

This clonotype was counted a few times. This chain links TRBV25-1 with TRBJ2-1; D call uncertain. The CDR3 runs to 13 residues. Germline values: CDR1 MGHDK, CDR2 SYGVNS. Between the trimmed V and J ends, which lost 2 bases and 7 bases, there was a span of 9 bases. The CDR3 bases are TGTGCCAGCAGTGAACCGGGTAGAAATGAGCAGTTCTTC. Translated: CASSEPGRNEQFF. Full variable domain (remainder filled in from reference TRBV25-1 and TRBJ2-1): EADIYQTPRYLVIGTGKKITLECSQTMGHDKMYWYQQDPGMELHLIHYSYGVNSTEKGDLSSESTVSRIRTEHFPLTLESARPSHTSQYLCASSEPGRNEQFFGPGTRLTVL.

Only a few counts were recorded for this clonotype. The V gene is TRBV29-1, the J gene TRBJ2-3; 8 nucleotides align to TRBD2. Trimming took 7 bases from V and 2 from J; bases not matched to a gene: 11. This CDR3 contains 15 residues. CDR1 and CDR2 (germline): SQVTM, ANQGSEA. CDR3 sequence: CSAQPSAGATDTQYF. CDR3 in DNA: TGCAGCGCCCAACCCTCAGCGGGGGCCACAGATACGCAGTATTTT.

The chain is built from TRBV5-1 and TRBJ2-1; D is unresolved. Per germline, CDR1 SGHRS and CDR2 YFSETQ. The V end lost 6 bases, the J end lost 0 bases, and 13 bases lay between the germline ends. This CDR3 region has 15 residues. The CDR3 region is CASKAQTSSYNEQFF. CDR3 in DNA: TGCGCCAGCAAGGCCCAGACCTCCTCCTACAATGAGCAGTTCTTC.

V and J are TRBV11-2 and TRBJ2-1; TRBD1 aligns across 7 bases. The V and J ends lost 2 bases and 6 bases, in that order; junction bases with no gene match: 7. Germline V gives CDR1 SGHAT, CDR2 FQNNGV. This CDR3 region has 15 residues. The CDR3 sequence: CASSLPQGTANEQFF. The CDR3, as DNA: TGTGCCAGCAGCTTACCCCAAGGGACAGCCAATGAGCAGTTCTTC.

This clonotype has a handful of counts. CDR3 region: CSVRRDSTNYGYTF. CDR3 coding DNA: TGCAGCGTTCGCCGGGACAGTACTAACTATGGCTACACCTTC. This sequence joins TRBV29-1 and TRBJ1-2; 7 positions match TRBD1. V was pared by 5 bases and J by 0 bases, with 6 bases of the junction left unmatched. This CDR3 has 14 residues. Looked up from germline, CDR1 is SQVTM and CDR2 is ANQGSEA.

The CDR3 DNA sequence: TGCAGTGCTAGAGAGCCGAAATACCAAGAGACCCAGTACTTC. The encoded protein is CSAREPKYQETQYF. V usage is TRBV20-1 and J usage is TRBJ2-5; D is unresolved. The germline gives CDR1 DFQATT, CDR2 SNEGSKA (reference sequence). V lost 0 bases and J 0 bases, leaving 8 bases between the germline ends. CDR3 length: 14 amino acids.

This sequence joins TRBV5-5 and TRBJ2-1, with D tentatively TRBD1 (6 bases). CDR3 length: 17 amino acids. The V gene lost 4 bases and the J gene lost 5 bases, with 22 bases spanning the gap. From germline, CDR1 is SGHKS and CDR2 YYEKEE (reference sequence). CDR3 in amino acids: CASSPVAGAASDNEQFF. Here the CDR3 DNA reads TGTGCCAGCAGCCCCGTCGCAGGGGCCGCCTCTGACAATGAGCAGTTCTTC.

The rearrangement uses TRBV4-3 and TRBJ2-1, with 16 bases aligning to TRBD2. Germline values: CDR1 LGHNA, CDR2 YSLEER. J gave up 7 bases and V 4 bases, and 13 bases lay outside the gene matches. The CDR3 has 19 residues. The chain's CDR3 is CASSPGTSGGALSPNEQFF. DNA for the CDR3: TGCGCCAGCAGCCCGGGGACTAGCGGGGGGGCCTTGTCACCAAATGAGCAGTTCTTC.

This rearrangement joins TRBV5-6 to TRBJ2-7; D possibly corresponds to TRBD1 (5 bases). The DNA end is a closer match to TRBJ2-1, so the J assignment may be wrong. Germline-derived CDR1 and CDR2 are SGHDT and YYEEEE. The CDR3 sequence is 13 residues long. The CDR3 DNA is TGTGCCAGCAGCTTGGGACAGAGCTACGAGCAGTTCTTC. Residues: CASSLGQSYEQFF.

The chain has TRBV24-1 and TRBJ2-3, with 8 bases that match TRBD2. J was trimmed by 3 bases and V by 6 bases; bases with no gene match: 4. The germline V gene has CDR1 KGHDR and CDR2 SFDVKD. CDR3 length: 14 amino acids. CDR3 coding DNA: TGTGCCACCAGTAAAGGCGGGGGGACAGATACGCAGTATTTT. Protein: CATSKGGGTDTQYF.

The chain couples TRBV12-3 or TRBV12-4 to TRBJ2-2, with a weak D call TRBD1 (5 bases). Trimming left V 6 bases short and J 4 bases short, with 15 bases between. CDR3 length: 15 residues. This chain's CDR3 is CASSLVRETTGELFF. The CDR3 region has the DNA TGTGCCAGCAGCCTAGTCAGGGAAACCACCGGGGAGCTGTTTTTT.

The chain recombines TRBV11-2 with TRBJ2-5; 13 bases match TRBD2. V shed 6 bases, J shed 1 base, and the junction held 2 bases outside the gene matches. CDR1 and CDR2 (germline): SGHAT, FQNNGV. The CDR3 contains 15 residues. CDR3 bases: TGTGCCAGCAGGACTAGCGGGGGGAGCCAAGAGACCCAGTACTTC. It encodes CASRTSGGSQETQYF.

J is TRBJ2-1 and V is TRBV20-1; tentatively, D is TRBD1 or TRBD2 (5 bases each). Germline V gene sequence: CDR1 DFQATT, CDR2 SNEGSKA (reference sequence). V lost 3 bases, J lost 4 bases, and 16 bases lay in between. This CDR3 is built from 15 residues. The CDR3 protein is CSASGAGQDYNEQFF. In DNA form, the CDR3 reads TGCAGTGCTAGCGGGGCAGGACAAGATTACAATGAGCAGTTCTTC.

Many counts were recorded for this clonotype. The gene calls are TRBV10-3 and TRBJ2-1, with D perhaps matching TRBD1 (6 bases). CDR3 length: 13 residues. V lost 6 bases, J lost 5 bases, and 11 bases lay in between. Germline lookup yields CDR1 ENHRY and CDR2 SYGVKD. The CDR3 DNA sequence: TGTGCCATCAGAACAGGGACCCACAATGAGCAGTTCTTC. It specifies CAIRTGTHNEQFF.

The rearrangement links TRBV12-3 or TRBV12-4 to TRBJ2-1, with D possibly matching TRBD2 (6 bases). The CDR3 runs to 16 residues. Trimming shortened V by 3 bases and J by 3 bases, and 15 bases separated the two germline ends. CDR3 residues: CASSLGGPGGYNEQFF. The CDR3 nucleotides read TGTGCCAGCAGTTTGGGTGGGCCCGGGGGCTACAATGAGCAGTTCTTC.

This clonotype was counted only a few times. This rearrangement joins TRBV20-1 to TRBJ2-4; maybe TRBD1 (8 bases). V lost 1 base, J lost 12 bases, and 13 bases lay in between. Looked up from germline, CDR1 is DFQATT and CDR2 is SNEGSKA (reference sequence). CDR3 length equals 12 residues. CDR3 in amino acids: CSARGTGTTQYF. The CDR3 DNA reads as TGCAGTGCTAGAGGGACAGGGACTACTCAGTACTTC.

The V call is TRBV9, the J call TRBJ2-4; D may match TRBD1 or TRBD2 (7 bases each). The J call is in doubt because the DNA end fits TRBJ2-7 better. Germline CDR1 reads SGDLS; CDR2 reads YYNGEE. The CDR3 length is 16 residues. CDR3 nucleotides: TGTGCCAGCAGCGCAGGGGGGGGGGCGGGGATCTACGAGCAGTACTTC. This encodes CASSAGGGAGIYEQYF.

This chain connects TRBV27 to TRBJ2-5; tentatively, D is TRBD2 (6 bases). Germline V gene sequence: CDR1 MNHEY, CDR2 SMNVEV (reference sequence). The CDR3 length is 17 residues. The V end was cut by 3 bases, the J end by 1 base, with 18 bases between. The CDR3 is CASSFWAGNSGQETQYF. CDR3 nucleotide sequence: TGTGCCAGCAGTTTCTGGGCAGGGAATAGCGGCCAAGAGACCCAGTACTTC.

This sequence joins TRBV6-5 and TRBJ1-2; no reliable D call. Trimming cost V 0 bases and J 6 bases, with 11 bases left between them. Germline CDR1 reads MNHEY; CDR2 reads SVGAGI. The CDR3 runs to 14 residues. CDR3 nucleotides: TGTGCCAGCAGTTACTCTGACGGACCCAATGGCTACACCTTC. It is translated as CASSYSDGPNGYTF.

The genes are TRBV4-3 and TRBJ2-3; D tentatively reads TRBD1 or TRBD2 (5 bases each). V lost 0 bases to trimming and J lost 2 bases, with 9 bases between them. CDR1 and CDR2 from the germline V gene are LGHNA and YSLEER. This CDR3 is 15 amino acids long. The CDR3 DNA reads as TGCGCCAGCAGCCAAGATGAGGGGATCACAGATACGCAGTATTTT. Its translation is CASSQDEGITDTQYF.

This clonotype has a single count. CDR3 DNA: TGTGCCAGCAGCCTCCCTTCGGGCAATGGCTACACCTTC. Translation: CASSLPSGNGYTF. V is TRBV7-9 and J is TRBJ1-2; D is undetermined. V lost 5 bases and J lost 6, with 13 bases in between. Germline V gene data show CDR1 as SEHNR and CDR2 as FQNEAQ (reference sequence). The CDR3 length is 13 residues.